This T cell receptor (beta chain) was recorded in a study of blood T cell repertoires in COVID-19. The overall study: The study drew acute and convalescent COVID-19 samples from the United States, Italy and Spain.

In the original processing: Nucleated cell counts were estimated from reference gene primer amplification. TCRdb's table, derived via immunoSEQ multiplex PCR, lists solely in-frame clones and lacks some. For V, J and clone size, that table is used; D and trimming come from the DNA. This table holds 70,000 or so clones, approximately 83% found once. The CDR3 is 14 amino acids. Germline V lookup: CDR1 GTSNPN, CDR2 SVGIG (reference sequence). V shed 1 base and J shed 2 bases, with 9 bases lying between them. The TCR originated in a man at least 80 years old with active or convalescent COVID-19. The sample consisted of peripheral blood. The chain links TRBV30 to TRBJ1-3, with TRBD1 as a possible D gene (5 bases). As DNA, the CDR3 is TGTGCCTGGAGTGAGGTGACAGCTGGAAACACCATATATTTT. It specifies CAWSEVTAGNTIYF.